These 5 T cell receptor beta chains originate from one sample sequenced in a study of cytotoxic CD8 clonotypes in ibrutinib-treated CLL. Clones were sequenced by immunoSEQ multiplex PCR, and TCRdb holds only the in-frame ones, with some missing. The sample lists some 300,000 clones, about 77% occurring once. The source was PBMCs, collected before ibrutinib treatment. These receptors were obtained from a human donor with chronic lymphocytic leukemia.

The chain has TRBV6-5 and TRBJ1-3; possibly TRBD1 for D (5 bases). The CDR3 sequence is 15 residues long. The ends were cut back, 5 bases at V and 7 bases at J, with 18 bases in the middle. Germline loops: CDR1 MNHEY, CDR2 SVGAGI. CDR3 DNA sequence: TGTGCCAGCAGTCTCGATGACAGCACCTGGAACACCATATATTTT. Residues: CASSLDDSTWNTIYF.

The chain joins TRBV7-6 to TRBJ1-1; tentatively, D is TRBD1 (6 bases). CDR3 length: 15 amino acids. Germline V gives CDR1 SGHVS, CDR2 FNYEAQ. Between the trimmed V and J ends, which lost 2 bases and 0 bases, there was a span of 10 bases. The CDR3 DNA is TGTGCCAGCAGCTTAATGACAGGACTGAACACTGAAGCTTTCTTT. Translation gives CASSLMTGLNTEAFF.

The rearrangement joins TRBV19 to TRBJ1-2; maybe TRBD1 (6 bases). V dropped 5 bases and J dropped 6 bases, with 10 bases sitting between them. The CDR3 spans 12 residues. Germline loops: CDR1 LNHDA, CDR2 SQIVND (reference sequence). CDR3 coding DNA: TGTGCCAGTAGTCAGGCAGGGGATGGCTACACCTTC. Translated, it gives CASSQAGDGYTF. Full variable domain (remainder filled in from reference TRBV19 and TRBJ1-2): DGGITQSPKYLFRKEGQNVTLSCEQNLNHDAMYWYRQDPGQGLRLIYYSQIVNDFQKGDIAEGYSVSREKKESFPLTVTSAQKNPTAFYLCASSQAGDGYTFGSGTRLTVV.

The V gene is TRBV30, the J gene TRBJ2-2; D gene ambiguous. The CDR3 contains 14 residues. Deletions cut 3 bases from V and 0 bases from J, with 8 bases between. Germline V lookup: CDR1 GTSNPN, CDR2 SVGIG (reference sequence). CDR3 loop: CAWSRIANTGELFF. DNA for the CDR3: TGTGCCTGGAGCCGAATCGCGAACACCGGGGAGCTGTTTTTT.

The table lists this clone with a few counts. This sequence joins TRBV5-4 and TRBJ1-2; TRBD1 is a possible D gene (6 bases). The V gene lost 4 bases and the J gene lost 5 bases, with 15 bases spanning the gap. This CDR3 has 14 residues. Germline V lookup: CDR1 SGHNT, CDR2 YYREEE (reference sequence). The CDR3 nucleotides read TGTGCCAGCAGCCCGAGGAGCCAGGGGTATGGCTACACCTTC. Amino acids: CASSPRSQGYGYTF.